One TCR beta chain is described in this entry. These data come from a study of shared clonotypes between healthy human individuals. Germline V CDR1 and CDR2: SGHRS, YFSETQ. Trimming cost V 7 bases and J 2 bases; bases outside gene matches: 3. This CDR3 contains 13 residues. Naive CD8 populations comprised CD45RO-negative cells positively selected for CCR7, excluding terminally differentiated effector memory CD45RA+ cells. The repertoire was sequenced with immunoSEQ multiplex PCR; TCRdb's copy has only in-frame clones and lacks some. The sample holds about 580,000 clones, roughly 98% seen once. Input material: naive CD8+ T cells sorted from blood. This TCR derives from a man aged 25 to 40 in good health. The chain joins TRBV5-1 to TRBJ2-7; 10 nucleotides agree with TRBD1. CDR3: CASGTGATYEQYF. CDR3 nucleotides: TGCGCCAGCGGGACAGGGGCTACCTACGAGCAGTACTTC.